This section outlines one TCR beta chain sequence together with its context. The target antigen is unknown. The sample belongs to a study of T cell responses to AZD1222 COVID-19 vaccine. The protocol was immunoSEQ multiplex PCR, while the TCRdb copy is restricted to in-frame clones and leaves out a portion. The table shows some 140,000 clones, with more than 80% occurring only once. Findings of the study overall: Researchers report vaccine-associated CD4 TCRs spanning spike, with dominance at 160-218 and 743-854.

Sequencing was performed on peripheral blood, taken on day 0 of AZD1222 vaccination. This clonotype was sampled from an adult in good health.

CDR3 sequence reads: CASRLLRRPSSYNEQFF. DNA for the CDR3: TGTGCAAGTCGCCTATTGAGGCGGCCGAGCTCCTACAATGAGCAGTTCTTC. The chain has TRBV12-2 and TRBJ2-1; TRBD2 is the table's D call, not checked against the DNA. TRBV12-2 is listed as a pseudogene. The CDR3 length is 17 residues.